These 17 T cell receptor beta chains came from one sample sequenced in a study of early T cells in non-severe SARS-CoV-2 infection. A single record per CDR3 protein comes from TCRdb applying MiXCR to the 5' RACE reads. The sample shows approximately 62,000 distinct CDR3 sequences, around 12% of them seen only once. Input material: whole blood. The source of these receptors is an adult who was a healthcare worker with PCR-confirmed SARS-CoV-2 infection or an uninfected control (not recorded which).

This clonotype was seen repeatedly, ten times or more. The chain is built from TRBV4-1 and TRBJ2-7; no clear D. CDR1 and CDR2 (germline): MGHRA, YSYEKL. The CDR3 spans 17 residues. Trimming left V 0 bases short and J 2 bases short, with 17 bases between. CDR3 coding DNA: TGCGCCAGCAGCCAAGAATTCGGGTCAGCGCCTACCTACGAGCAGTACTTC. It encodes CASSQEFGSAPTYEQYF.

This clonotype was recorded many times. The chain is built from TRBV19 and TRBJ1-5, with D maybe TRBD1 (6 bases). CDR3 length equals 13 residues. Trimming left V 6 bases short and J 7 bases short, with 13 bases between. CDR1 LNHDA and CDR2 SQIVND come from the germline V gene (reference sequence). The CDR3 spells CASSPQGMQPQHF. CDR3 bases: TGTGCCAGTAGCCCCCAGGGGATGCAGCCCCAGCATTTT.

This clonotype was detected many times. The V gene is TRBV6-5, the J gene TRBJ2-3; D possibly corresponds to TRBD1 (5 bases). In germline, CDR1 is MNHEY, CDR2 SVGAGI. Trimming took off 4 bases at V and 4 bases at J, with 12 bases between the two ends. CDR3 length equals 14 residues. In DNA form, the CDR3 reads TGTGCCAGCAGTTTCTCAGGGATCCCAGATACGCAGTATTTT. Translating it yields CASSFSGIPDTQYF.

This clonotype came up a few times. The CDR3 spells CATSRVENSGNTIYF. In DNA form, the CDR3 reads TGTGCCACCAGCAGAGTAGAGAATTCTGGAAACACCATATATTTT. The V and J genes are TRBV15 and TRBJ1-3; D ambiguous. Germline V gene lookup returns CDR1 LNHNV and CDR2 YYDKDF (reference sequence). V lost 1 base and J lost 1, with 8 bases in between. There are 15 residues in the CDR3.

The gene calls are TRBV3-1 and TRBJ2-7, with 13 bases identical to TRBD2. V lost 2 bases, J lost 7 bases, and 5 bases stayed unmatched. This CDR3 spans 15 amino acids. Germline CDR1 is LGHDT and CDR2 is YNNKEL (reference sequence). CDR3 nucleotides: TGTGCCAGCAGCCAACAAAAGGGACTAGCGGGAGAGCAGTACTTC. As protein: CASSQQKGLAGEQYF.

This clonotype was seen a few times. The chain carries TRBV11-2 and TRBJ1-6; 10 bases align to TRBD1. This CDR3 is 16 amino acids long. Germline V CDR1 and CDR2: SGHAT, FQNNGV. V shed 2 bases and J 9 bases; nucleotides not matched to a gene: 7. CDR3 nucleotide sequence: TGTGCCAGCAGCTTATATTCCGGGACAGGGGTTTCACCCCTCCACTTT. Its translation is CASSLYSGTGVSPLHF.

This clonotype was counted a few times. This chain uses TRBV20-1 with TRBJ2-7; D may be TRBD2 (6 bases). V was trimmed by 6 bases and J by 2 bases, leaving 17 bases between them. Per the germline V gene, CDR1 is DFQATT and CDR2 is SNEGSKA (reference sequence). CDR3 size: 14 residues. This CDR3 reads CSAPSWAGPYEQYF. CDR3 DNA: TGCAGTGCCCCGAGTTGGGCGGGACCCTACGAGCAGTACTTC.

This clonotype was counted many times. The chain joins TRBV29-1 to TRBJ1-1; D perhaps matches TRBD1 (6 bases). The CDR3 has 12 amino acids. The V gene's germline CDR1 is SQVTM and CDR2 ANQGSEA. Trimming removed 7 bases at V and 0 bases at J, with 9 bases between. CDR3 residues: CSGTDLNTEAFF. The CDR3 region has the DNA TGCAGCGGGACAGATTTGAACACTGAAGCTTTCTTT.

This sequence joins TRBV7-7 and TRBJ2-3; 10 bases agree with TRBD1. Trimming took 4 bases from V and 4 from J; bases not matched to a gene: 2. Germline V CDR1 and CDR2: SSHAT, FNYEAQ (reference sequence). The CDR3 covers 14 residues. CDR3 DNA sequence: TGTGCCAGCAGCTCCGGGACAGGGGCAGATACGCAGTATTTT. Translating it yields CASSSGTGADTQYF.

The chain employs TRBV27 and TRBJ2-7, with D unresolved. The germline V and J ends were trimmed by 2 bases and 0 bases, with 14 bases remaining between them. Germline V gene data show CDR1 as MNHEY and CDR2 as SMNVEV (reference sequence). The length of the CDR3 is 16 residues. CDR3 in DNA: TGTGCCAGCAGTTTAGCCCTGGCGTCAAGCTCCTACGAGCAGTACTTC. It codes for CASSLALASSSYEQYF.

This clonotype has ten or more counts. The chain recombines TRBV29-1 with TRBJ2-3, with 8 bases matching TRBD1. The length of the CDR3 is 15 residues. V was clipped by 6 bases and J by 4 bases; unmatched bases: 12. The germline V gene encodes CDR1 SQVTM and CDR2 ANQGSEA. The CDR3 coding sequence is TGCAGCGTCGCCACGCAGGGGGCTATTTCAGATACGCAGTATTTT. Protein sequence: CSVATQGAISDTQYF.

In its sample, this clonotype was seen a few times. The chain is built from TRBV4-3 and TRBJ1-2, with D tentatively TRBD1 (5 bases). From germline, CDR1 is LGHNA and CDR2 YSLEER. CDR3 size: 15 residues. Trimming cost V 1 base and J 0 bases, with 9 bases left between them. CDR3 sequence (DNA): TGCGCCAGCAGCCAAGTGTGGGGGGCTAACTATGGCTACACCTTC. Translation gives CASSQVWGANYGYTF.

This clonotype has only a few counts. This chain uses TRBV7-9 with TRBJ1-1; 8 bases map to TRBD1. With 7 bases clipped from V and 11 bases from J, the junction kept 9 bases outside the gene matches. Germline V CDR1 and CDR2: SEHNR, FQNEAQ (reference sequence). The CDR3 extends over 12 amino acids. Here the CDR3 reads CASTLDREKAFF. In nucleotides, the CDR3 is TGTGCCAGCACCCTGGACAGGGAGAAGGCTTTCTTT.

This clonotype has only a few counts. The V and J genes are TRBV20-1 and TRBJ2-7; D not resolved. V gave up 0 bases and J gave up 4 bases, with 13 bases separating them. Per the germline V gene, CDR1 is DFQATT and CDR2 is SNEGSKA (reference sequence). This CDR3 contains 14 residues. The CDR3 DNA is TGCAGTGCTAGAGATCTCGGGCCCAATTACGAGCAGTACTTC. As protein: CSARDLGPNYEQYF.

The J gene is TRBJ2-5, the V gene TRBV7-2; TRBD2 matches at 7 bases. Germline-derived CDR1 and CDR2 are SGHTA and FQGNSA. Trimming took 4 bases from V and 5 from J; bases not matched to a gene: 13. The CDR3 runs 16 residues. CDR3 sequence: CASSSISWTSTETQYF. The CDR3 DNA sequence: TGTGCCAGCAGCTCCATCTCTTGGACTAGTACGGAGACCCAGTACTTC.

This chain joins TRBV28 and TRBJ2-1; 10 bases map to TRBD1. CDR3 length: 14 residues. Germline V gene data show CDR1 as MDHEN and CDR2 as SYDVKM. The V gene end was trimmed by 6 bases and the J gene end by 7 bases; junction bases not matched to a gene: 6. Here the CDR3 DNA reads TGTGCCAGCAGGGGGGGACAGGGGTTTAATGAGCAGTTCTTC. The encoded protein is CASRGGQGFNEQFF.

V is TRBV15 and J is TRBJ1-5; possible D gene TRBD1, 5 bases. Germline CDR1 reads LNHNV; CDR2 reads YYDKDF (reference sequence). Between the trimmed V and J ends, which lost 0 bases and 4 bases, there was a span of 16 bases. This CDR3 region has 17 residues. CDR3 sequence: CATSRDGAGVLNQPQHF. The CDR3 coding sequence is TGTGCCACCAGCAGAGATGGGGCGGGAGTCTTAAATCAGCCCCAGCATTTT.